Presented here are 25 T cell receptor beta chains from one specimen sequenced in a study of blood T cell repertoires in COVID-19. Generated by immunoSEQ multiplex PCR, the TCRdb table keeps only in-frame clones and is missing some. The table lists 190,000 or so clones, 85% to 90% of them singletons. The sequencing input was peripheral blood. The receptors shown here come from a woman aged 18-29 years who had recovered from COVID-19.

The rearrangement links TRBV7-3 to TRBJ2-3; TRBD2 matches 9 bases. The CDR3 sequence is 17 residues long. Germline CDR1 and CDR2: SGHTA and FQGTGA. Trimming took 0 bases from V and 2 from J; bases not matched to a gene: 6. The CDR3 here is CASSLTGLAGITDTQYF. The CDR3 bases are TGTGCCAGCAGCTTAACGGGTCTAGCGGGGATCACAGATACGCAGTATTTT.

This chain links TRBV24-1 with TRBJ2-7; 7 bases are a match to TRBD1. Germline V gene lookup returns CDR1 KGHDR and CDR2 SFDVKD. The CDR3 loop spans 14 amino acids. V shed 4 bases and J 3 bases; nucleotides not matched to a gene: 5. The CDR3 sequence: CATSEPGQLYEQYF. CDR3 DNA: TGTGCCACCAGTGAGCCGGGACAGCTCTACGAGCAGTACTTC.

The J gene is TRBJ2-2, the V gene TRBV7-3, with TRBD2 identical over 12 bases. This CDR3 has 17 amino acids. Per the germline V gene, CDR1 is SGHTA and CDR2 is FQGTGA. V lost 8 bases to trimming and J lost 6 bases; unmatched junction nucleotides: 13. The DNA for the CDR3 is TGTGCCAGCGACTCAGTTCGACTAGCGGGAGTGTCCGGGGAGCTGTTTTTT. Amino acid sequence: CASDSVRLAGVSGELFF.

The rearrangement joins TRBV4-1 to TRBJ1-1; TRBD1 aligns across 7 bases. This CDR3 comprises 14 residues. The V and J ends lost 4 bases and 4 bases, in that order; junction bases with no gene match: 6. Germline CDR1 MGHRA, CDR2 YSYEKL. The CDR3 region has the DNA TGCGCCAGCAGCCTTGAAACAGGGGCCACTGAAGCTTTCTTT. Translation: CASSLETGATEAFF.

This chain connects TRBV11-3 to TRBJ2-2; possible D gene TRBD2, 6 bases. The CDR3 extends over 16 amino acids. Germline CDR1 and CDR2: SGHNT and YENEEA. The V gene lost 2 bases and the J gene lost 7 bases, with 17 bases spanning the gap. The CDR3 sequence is CASSLYPPGRGGELFF. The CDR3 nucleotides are TGTGCCAGCAGCTTATACCCCCCAGGGCGGGGCGGGGAGCTGTTTTTT.

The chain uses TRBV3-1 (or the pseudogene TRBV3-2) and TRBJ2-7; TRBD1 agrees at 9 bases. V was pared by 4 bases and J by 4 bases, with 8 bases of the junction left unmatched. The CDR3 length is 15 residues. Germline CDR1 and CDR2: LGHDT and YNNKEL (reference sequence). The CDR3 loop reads CASSRTGGDRYEQYF. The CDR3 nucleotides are TGTGCCAGCAGCCGAACAGGGGGCGATCGGTACGAGCAGTACTTC.

The CDR3 DNA is TGCGCCAGCAGCTTGAGCCCGGAGCTTGAAGCTTTCTTT. It is translated as CASSLSPELEAFF. The J gene is TRBJ1-1, the V gene TRBV5-1; D is uncertain. CDR1 SGHRS and CDR2 YFSETQ come from the germline V gene. The CDR3 is made up of 13 amino acids. Trimming took 1 base from V and 7 from J, leaving 11 bases between them.

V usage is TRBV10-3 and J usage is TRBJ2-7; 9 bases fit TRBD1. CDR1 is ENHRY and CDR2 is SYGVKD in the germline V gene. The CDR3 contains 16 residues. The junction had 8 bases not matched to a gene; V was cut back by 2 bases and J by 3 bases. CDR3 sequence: CAISETPGQGGYEQYF. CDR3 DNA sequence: TGTGCCATCAGTGAGACTCCGGGACAGGGAGGCTACGAGCAGTACTTC.

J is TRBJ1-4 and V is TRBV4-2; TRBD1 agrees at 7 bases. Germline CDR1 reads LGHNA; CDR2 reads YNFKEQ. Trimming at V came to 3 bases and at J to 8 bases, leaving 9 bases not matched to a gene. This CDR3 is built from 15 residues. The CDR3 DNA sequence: TGTGCCAGCAGCCAGGAACAGGGGTTGGGAGAAAAACTGTTTTTT. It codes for CASSQEQGLGEKLFF.

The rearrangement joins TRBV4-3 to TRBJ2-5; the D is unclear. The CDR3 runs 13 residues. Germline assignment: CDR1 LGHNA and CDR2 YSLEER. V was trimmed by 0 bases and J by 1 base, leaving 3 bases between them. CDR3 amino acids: CASSQDRQETQYF. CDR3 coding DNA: TGCGCCAGCAGCCAAGATCGCCAAGAGACCCAGTACTTC.

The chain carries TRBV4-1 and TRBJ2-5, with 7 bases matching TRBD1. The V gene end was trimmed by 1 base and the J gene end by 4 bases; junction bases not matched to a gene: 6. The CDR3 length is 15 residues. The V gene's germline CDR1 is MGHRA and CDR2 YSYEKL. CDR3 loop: CASSQATGVAETQYF. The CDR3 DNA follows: TGCGCCAGCAGCCAAGCAACAGGGGTGGCAGAGACCCAGTACTTC.

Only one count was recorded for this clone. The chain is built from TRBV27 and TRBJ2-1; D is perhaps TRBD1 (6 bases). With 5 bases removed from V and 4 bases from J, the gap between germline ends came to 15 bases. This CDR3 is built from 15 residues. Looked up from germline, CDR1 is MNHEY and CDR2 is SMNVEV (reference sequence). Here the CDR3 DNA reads TGTGCCAGCAGTGGTGACAGGCCAGTTTACAATGAGCAGTTCTTC. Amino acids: CASSGDRPVYNEQFF.

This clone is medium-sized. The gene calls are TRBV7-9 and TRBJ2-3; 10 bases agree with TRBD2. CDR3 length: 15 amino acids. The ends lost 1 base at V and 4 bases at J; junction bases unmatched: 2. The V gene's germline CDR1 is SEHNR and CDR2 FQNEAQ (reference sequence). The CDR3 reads CASSLERGGSDTQYF. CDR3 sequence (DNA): TGTGCCAGCAGCTTAGAGCGGGGGGGTTCAGATACGCAGTATTTT.

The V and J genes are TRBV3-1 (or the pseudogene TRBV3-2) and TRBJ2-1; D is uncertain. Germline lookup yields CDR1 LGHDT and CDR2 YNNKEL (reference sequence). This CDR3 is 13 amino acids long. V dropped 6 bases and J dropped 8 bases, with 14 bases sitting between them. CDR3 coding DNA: TGTGCCAGCAGGCGCGACGGGTACTATGAGCAGTTCTTC. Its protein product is CASRRDGYYEQFF.

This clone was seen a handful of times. CDR3 residues: CASSQDPTGVEQGTEAFF. The CDR3, as DNA: TGCGCCAGCAGCCAAGATCCCACAGGGGTGGAACAGGGCACTGAAGCTTTCTTT. The gene calls are TRBV4-3 and TRBJ1-1; 7 bases are a match to TRBD1. This CDR3 region has 18 residues. Per germline, CDR1 LGHNA and CDR2 YSLEER. Trimming at V came to 0 bases and at J to 4 bases, leaving 14 bases not matched to a gene.

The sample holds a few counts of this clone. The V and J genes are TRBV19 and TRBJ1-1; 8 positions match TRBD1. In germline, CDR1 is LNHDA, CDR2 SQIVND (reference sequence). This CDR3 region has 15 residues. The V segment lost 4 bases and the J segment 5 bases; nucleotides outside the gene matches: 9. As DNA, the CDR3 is TGTGCCAGTAGTACCGGACAGGGTGGCGCGACTGAAGCTTTCTTT. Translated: CASSTGQGGATEAFF.

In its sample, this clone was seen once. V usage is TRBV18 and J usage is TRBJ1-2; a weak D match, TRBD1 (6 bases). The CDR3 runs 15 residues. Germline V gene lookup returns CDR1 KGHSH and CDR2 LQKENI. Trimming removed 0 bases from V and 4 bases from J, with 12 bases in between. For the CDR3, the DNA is TGTGCCAGCTCACCACCGGACAGACACCTCTATGGCTACACCTTC. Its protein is CASSPPDRHLYGYTF.

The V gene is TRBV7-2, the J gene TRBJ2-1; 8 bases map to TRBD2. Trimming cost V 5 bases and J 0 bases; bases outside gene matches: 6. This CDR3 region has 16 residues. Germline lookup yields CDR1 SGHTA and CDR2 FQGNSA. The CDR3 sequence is CASSPGGASSYNEQFF. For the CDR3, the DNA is TGTGCCAGCAGCCCGGGGGGGGCGAGCTCCTACAATGAGCAGTTCTTC.

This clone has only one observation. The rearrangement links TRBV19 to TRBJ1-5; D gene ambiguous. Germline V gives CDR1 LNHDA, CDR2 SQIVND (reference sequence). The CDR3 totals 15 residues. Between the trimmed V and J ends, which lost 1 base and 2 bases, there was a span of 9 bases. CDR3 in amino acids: CASSIVRFGNQPQHF. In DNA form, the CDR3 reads TGTGCCAGTAGTATAGTGAGGTTTGGCAATCAGCCCCAGCATTTT.

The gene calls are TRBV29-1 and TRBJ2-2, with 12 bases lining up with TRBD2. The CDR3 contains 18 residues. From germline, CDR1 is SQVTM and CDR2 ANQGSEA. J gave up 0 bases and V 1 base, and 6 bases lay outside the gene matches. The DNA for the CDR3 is TGCAGCGTTGAAGTTTGGCTAGCGGGGGGGACGAACACCGGGGAGCTGTTTTTT. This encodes CSVEVWLAGGTNTGELFF.

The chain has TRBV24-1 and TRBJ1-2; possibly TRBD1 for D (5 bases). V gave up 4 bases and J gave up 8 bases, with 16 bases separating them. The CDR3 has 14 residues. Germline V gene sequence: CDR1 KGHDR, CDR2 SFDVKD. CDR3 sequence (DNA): TGTGCCACCAGTGACACGGGACTTTGGGGAGGCTACACCTTC. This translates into CATSDTGLWGGYTF.

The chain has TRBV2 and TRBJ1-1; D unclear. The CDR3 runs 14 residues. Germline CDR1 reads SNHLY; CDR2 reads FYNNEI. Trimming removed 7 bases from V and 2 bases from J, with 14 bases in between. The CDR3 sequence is CASTSLAPNTEAFF. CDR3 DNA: TGTGCCAGCACTTCTCTGGCACCAAACACTGAAGCTTTCTTT.

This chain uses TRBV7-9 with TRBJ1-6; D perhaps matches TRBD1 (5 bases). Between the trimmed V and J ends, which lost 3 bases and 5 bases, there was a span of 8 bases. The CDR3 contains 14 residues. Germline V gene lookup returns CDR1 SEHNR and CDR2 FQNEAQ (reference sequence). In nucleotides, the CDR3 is TGTGCCAGCAGCTTTAAGGGGAATAATTCACCCCTCCACTTT. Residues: CASSFKGNNSPLHF.

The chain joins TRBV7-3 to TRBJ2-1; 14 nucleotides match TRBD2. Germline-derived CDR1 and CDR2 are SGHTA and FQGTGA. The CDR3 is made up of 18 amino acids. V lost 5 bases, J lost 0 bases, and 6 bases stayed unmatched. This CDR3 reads CASSPGLAGVSSYNEQFF. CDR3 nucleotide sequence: TGTGCCAGCAGCCCGGGACTAGCGGGAGTTTCCTCCTACAATGAGCAGTTCTTC. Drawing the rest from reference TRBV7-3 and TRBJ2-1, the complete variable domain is GAGVSQTPSNKVTEKGKYVELRCDPISGHTALYWYRQSLGQGPEFLIYFQGTGAADDSGLPNDRFFAVRPEGSVSTLKIQRTERGDSAVYLCASSPGLAGVSSYNEQFFGPGTRLTVL.

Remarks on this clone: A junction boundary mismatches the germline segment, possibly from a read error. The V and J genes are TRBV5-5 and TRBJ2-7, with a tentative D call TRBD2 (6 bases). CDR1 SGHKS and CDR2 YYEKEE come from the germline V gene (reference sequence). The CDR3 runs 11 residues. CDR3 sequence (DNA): TGTGCCAGCAGCGCGGGGCTACGATCGGTTTTC. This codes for CASSAGLRSVF.